This T cell receptor (beta chain) stems from a study of beta chain features in type 1 diabetes. Study details: Across the samples, some 99 million sorted cells were examined in total.

Germline V CDR1 and CDR2: MGHDK, SYGVNS. CDR3 length: 15 residues. Trimming at V came to 2 bases and at J to 5 bases, leaving 9 bases not matched to a gene. Study findings and constraints: The naive, central memory and Treg TCRB repertoires looked more alike in patients than they did in healthy donors.

Sorting with CD45RO/CCR7/CD25/CD127/CD95/CD27 yielded naive, central memory, regulatory and stem-like memory CD4+ cells. Investigators reverse transcribed all isolated RNA, so they sequenced expressed TCRB transcripts. Clones were sequenced by immunoSEQ multiplex PCR, and TCRdb holds only the in-frame ones, with some missing. The sample has about 470,000 clones; approximately 28% are singletons. The table lists this clone with a few counts. Antigen specificity is unknown. Source material: naive CD4+ T cells from blood. The J gene is TRBJ2-7, the V gene TRBV25-1; 7 positions agree with TRBD1. The receptor's source is a man between 18 and 29 years old in good health. The CDR3 here is CASSEGTASINEQYF. The CDR3 coding sequence is TGTGCCAGCAGTGAAGGGACAGCCTCTATAAACGAGCAGTACTTC.